The 13 T cell receptor beta chains below come from one sample, sequenced in a study of early stage breast cancer tumors. Data came from immunoSEQ multiplex PCR; TCRdb stores just in-frame clones and leaves some out. This repertoire shows tens of thousands of clones, roughly 80% found once; its top ten account for more than 3%. The sequencing input was blood. The source is a person between 55 and 69 years old with breast cancer.

This sequence joins TRBV6-6 and TRBJ2-1, with 7 positions matching TRBD2. The CDR3 sequence is 12 residues long. Trimming at V came to 9 bases and at J to 5 bases, leaving 4 bases not matched to a gene. Germline lookup yields CDR1 MNHNY and CDR2 SVGAGI (reference sequence). CDR3 DNA sequence: TGTGCCAGTGGGGGAGGGAACAATGAGCAGTTCTTC. Residues: CASGGGNNEQFF.

The chain carries TRBV6-5 and TRBJ2-7, with D possibly being TRBD1 or TRBD2 (6 bases each). The CDR3 contains 13 residues. Germline-derived CDR1 and CDR2 are MNHEY and SVGAGI. Trimming cost V 4 bases and J 9 bases, with 16 bases left between them. CDR3 protein: CASSLEGVGGQYF. The CDR3 region has the DNA TGTGCCAGCAGTTTGGAGGGGGTAGGGGGGCAGTACTTC.

The chain uses TRBV6-1 and TRBJ1-4, with 8 positions matching TRBD1. The CDR3 has 16 residues. The V segment lost 1 base and the J segment 5 bases; nucleotides outside the gene matches: 6. Germline loops: CDR1 MNHNS, CDR2 SASEGT. CDR3 amino acids: CASSEGQGPSNEKLFF. DNA of the CDR3: TGTGCCAGCAGTGAAGGACAGGGGCCCTCGAATGAAAAACTGTTTTTT.

The rearrangement links TRBV5-1 to TRBJ2-3; no clear D gene. Looked up from germline, CDR1 is SGHRS and CDR2 is YFSETQ. Trimming removed 0 bases from V and 1 base from J, with 9 bases in between. The CDR3 extends over 15 amino acids. The CDR3 region has the DNA TGCGCCAGCAGCTTGGACCCCAGCGGCACAGATACGCAGTATTTT. Residues: CASSLDPSGTDTQYF.

The V call is TRBV29-1, the J call TRBJ2-7; TRBD2 aligns across 8 bases. Germline V gene lookup returns CDR1 SQVTM and CDR2 ANQGSEA. The V segment lost 7 bases and the J segment 6 bases; nucleotides outside the gene matches: 11. The length of the CDR3 is 13 residues. CDR3 loop: CSAGGASSGEQYF. The DNA for the CDR3 is TGCAGCGCGGGGGGGGCGTCCTCAGGCGAGCAGTACTTC.

The V gene is TRBV2, the J gene TRBJ2-7; D unclear. This CDR3 contains 12 residues. The germline V and J ends were trimmed by 3 bases and 5 bases, with 8 bases remaining between them. CDR1 and CDR2 from the germline V gene are SNHLY and FYNNEI. The CDR3 DNA sequence: TGTGCCAGCAGTGAGGACGCCGACGAGCAGTACTTC. Translating it yields CASSEDADEQYF.

This chain connects TRBV30 to TRBJ2-7; D is tentatively TRBD1 or TRBD2 (5 bases each). This CDR3 has 15 amino acids. The ends were cut back, 1 base at V and 4 bases at J, with 17 bases in the middle. CDR1 and CDR2 (germline): GTSNPN, SVGIG (reference sequence). The CDR3 bases are TGTGCCTGGAGTGCCCCTCGAGGGGCAGCTTACGAGCAGTACTTC. It encodes CAWSAPRGAAYEQYF.

The chain uses TRBV7-9 and TRBJ2-3; no firm D call. This CDR3 is 13 amino acids long. CDR1 is SEHNR, CDR2 FQNEAQ, per germline (reference sequence). V gave up 6 bases and J gave up 4 bases, with 11 bases separating them. For the CDR3, the DNA is TGTGCCAGCAGTCCCCTCCGGGCAGATACGCAGTATTTT. It codes for CASSPLRADTQYF.

This chain links TRBV7-9 with TRBJ2-5; TRBD2 matches 9 bases. This CDR3 spans 16 amino acids. Germline assignment: CDR1 SEHNR and CDR2 FQNEAQ (reference sequence). The V and J ends lost 4 bases and 1 base, in that order; junction bases with no gene match: 7. Here the CDR3 reads CASSSGAGGPQETQYF. The CDR3 DNA is TGTGCCAGCAGCTCGGGAGCGGGGGGACCCCAAGAGACCCAGTACTTC. The variable domain in full, with the rest retrieved from reference TRBV7-9 and TRBJ2-5, is DTGVSQNPRHKITKRGQNVTFRCDPISEHNRLYWYRQTLGQGPEFLTYFQNEAQLEKSRLLSDRFSAERPKGSFSTLEIQRTEQGDSAMYLCASSSGAGGPQETQYFGPGTRLLVL.

The V call is TRBV7-9, the J call TRBJ2-7, with D uncertain. Deletions cut 5 bases from V and 6 bases from J, with 8 bases between. The CDR3 has 11 residues. The germline gives CDR1 SEHNR, CDR2 FQNEAQ (reference sequence). CDR3 region: CASSPRSEQYF. The DNA of the CDR3 is TGTGCCAGCAGCCCAAGGAGCGAGCAGTACTTC.

The chain uses TRBV9 and TRBJ2-7; no definite D call. This CDR3 spans 14 amino acids. V gave up 0 bases and J gave up 0 bases, with 7 bases separating them. The germline V gene has CDR1 SGDLS and CDR2 YYNGEE. The CDR3 loop reads CASSVASSSYEQYF. The CDR3 nucleotides read TGTGCCAGCAGCGTAGCGTCGAGCTCCTACGAGCAGTACTTC. The full variable domain, with the rest looked up from reference TRBV9 and TRBJ2-7, is DSGVTQTPKHLITATGQRVTLRCSPRSGDLSVYWYQQSLDQGLQFLIQYYNGEERAKGNILERFSAQQFPDLHSELNLSSLELGDSALYFCASSVASSSYEQYFGPGTRLTVT.

V usage is TRBV29-1 and J usage is TRBJ2-7; D is uncertain. With 0 bases removed from V and 1 base from J, the gap between germline ends came to 13 bases. Germline loops: CDR1 SQVTM, CDR2 ANQGSEA. There are 15 residues in the CDR3. The chain's CDR3 is CSVEDYNTESYEQYF. The CDR3 nucleotides read TGCAGCGTTGAAGACTACAATACAGAATCCTACGAGCAGTACTTC.

V and J are TRBV29-1 and TRBJ2-3, with D unclear. Looked up from germline, CDR1 is SQVTM and CDR2 is ANQGSEA. This CDR3 has 12 residues. With 3 bases removed from V and 5 bases from J, the gap between germline ends came to 9 bases. This chain's CDR3 is CSVEDWKDTQYF. As DNA, the CDR3 is TGCAGCGTTGAGGATTGGAAAGATACGCAGTATTTT.